This entry describes one TCR beta chain. CDR1 and CDR2 from the germline V gene are MNHNS and SASEGT. V was trimmed by 4 bases and J by 11 bases, leaving 20 bases between them. This CDR3 has 14 residues. The PCR ran on 60 Vbeta and 13 Jbeta primers. Profiled with immunoSEQ multiplex PCR; TCRdb holds only in-frame clones, not every one. This sample yields tens of thousands of clones, of which 80% are seen a single time; around 5.8% belongs to the top ten. The data are from a study of cytomegalovirus exposure and HLA in healthy donors. The sequence was collected from a male donor in good health and CMV-seronegative. Source material: PBMCs. This chain joins TRBV6-1 and TRBJ1-2; tentatively, D is TRBD1 (5 bases). The CDR3: CASSGPDIAQTYTF. DNA for the CDR3: TGTGCCAGCAGTGGCCCGGACATAGCACAGACTTACACCTTC.